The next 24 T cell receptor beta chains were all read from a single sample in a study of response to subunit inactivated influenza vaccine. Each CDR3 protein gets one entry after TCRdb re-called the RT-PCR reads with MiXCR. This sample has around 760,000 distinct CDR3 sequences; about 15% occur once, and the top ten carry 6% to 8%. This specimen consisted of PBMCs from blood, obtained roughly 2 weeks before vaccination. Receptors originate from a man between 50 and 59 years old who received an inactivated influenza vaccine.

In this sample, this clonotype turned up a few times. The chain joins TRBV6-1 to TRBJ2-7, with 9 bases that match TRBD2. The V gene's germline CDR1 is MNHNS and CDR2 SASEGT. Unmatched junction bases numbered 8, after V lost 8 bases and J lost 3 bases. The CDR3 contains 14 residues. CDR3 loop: CASGNVAGVYEQYF. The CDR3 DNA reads TGTGCCAGCGGAAACGTAGCGGGAGTCTACGAGCAGTACTTC.

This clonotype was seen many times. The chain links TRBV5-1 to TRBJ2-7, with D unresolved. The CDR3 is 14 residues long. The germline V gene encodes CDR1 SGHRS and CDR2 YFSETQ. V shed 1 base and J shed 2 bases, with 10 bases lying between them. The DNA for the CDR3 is TGCGCCAGCAGCTTGCAGCTCGCTCCCTACGAGCAGTACTTC. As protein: CASSLQLAPYEQYF.

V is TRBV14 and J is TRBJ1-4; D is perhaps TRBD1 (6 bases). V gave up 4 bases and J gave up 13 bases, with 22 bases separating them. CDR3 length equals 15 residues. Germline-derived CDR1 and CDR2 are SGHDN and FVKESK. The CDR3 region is CASSRDRDTQAGLFF. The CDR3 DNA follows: TGTGCCAGCAGCCGGGACCGGGACACCCAGGCGGGACTGTTTTTT.

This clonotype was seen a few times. The CDR3 DNA sequence: TGTGCCAGCAGTCTACTAGTCCCCGGGGAGCAGTTCTTC. This sequence encodes CASSLLVPGEQFF. The rearrangement joins TRBV12-3 or TRBV12-4 to TRBJ2-1; perhaps TRBD2 as D (5 bases). This CDR3 region has 13 residues. V was pared by 5 bases and J by 10 bases, with 15 bases between.

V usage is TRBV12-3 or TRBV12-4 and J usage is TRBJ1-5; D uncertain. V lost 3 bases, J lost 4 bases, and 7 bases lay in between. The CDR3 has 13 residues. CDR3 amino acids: CASSFAENQPQHF. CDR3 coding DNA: TGTGCCAGCAGTTTCGCCGAAAATCAGCCCCAGCATTTT.

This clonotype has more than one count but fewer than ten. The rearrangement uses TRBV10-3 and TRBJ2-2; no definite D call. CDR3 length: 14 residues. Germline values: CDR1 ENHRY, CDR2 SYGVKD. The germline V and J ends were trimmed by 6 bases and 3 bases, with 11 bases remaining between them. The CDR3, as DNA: TGTGCCATCAGGGAAAGGTCCGACACCGGGGAGCTGTTTTTT. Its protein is CAIRERSDTGELFF.

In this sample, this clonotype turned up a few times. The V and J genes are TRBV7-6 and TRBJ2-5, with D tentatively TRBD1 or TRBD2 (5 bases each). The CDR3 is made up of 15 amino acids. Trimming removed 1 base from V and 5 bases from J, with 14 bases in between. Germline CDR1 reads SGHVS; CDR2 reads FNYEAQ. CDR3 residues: CASSLGGTGSETQYF. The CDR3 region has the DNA TGTGCCAGCAGCTTAGGTGGGACGGGAAGTGAGACCCAGTACTTC.

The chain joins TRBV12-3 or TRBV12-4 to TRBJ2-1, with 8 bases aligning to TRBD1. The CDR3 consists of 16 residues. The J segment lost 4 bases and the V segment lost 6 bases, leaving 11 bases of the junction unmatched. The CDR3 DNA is TGTGCCAGCAGCCCTAACCGAGACAGGGGTTACAATGAGCAGTTCTTC. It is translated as CASSPNRDRGYNEQFF.

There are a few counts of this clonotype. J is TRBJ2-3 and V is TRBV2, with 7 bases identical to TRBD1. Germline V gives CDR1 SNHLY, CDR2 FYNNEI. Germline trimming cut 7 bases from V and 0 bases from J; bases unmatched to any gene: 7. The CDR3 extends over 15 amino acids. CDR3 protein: CASTPDRASTDTQYF. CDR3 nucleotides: TGTGCCAGCACCCCCGACAGGGCTAGCACAGATACGCAGTATTTT.

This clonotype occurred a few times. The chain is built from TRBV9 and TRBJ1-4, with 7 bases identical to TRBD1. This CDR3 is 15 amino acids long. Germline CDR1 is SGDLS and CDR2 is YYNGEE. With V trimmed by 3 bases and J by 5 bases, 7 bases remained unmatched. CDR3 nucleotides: TGTGCCAGCAGCGGTCCGGGACAGAAGAATGAAAAACTGTTTTTT. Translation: CASSGPGQKNEKLFF.

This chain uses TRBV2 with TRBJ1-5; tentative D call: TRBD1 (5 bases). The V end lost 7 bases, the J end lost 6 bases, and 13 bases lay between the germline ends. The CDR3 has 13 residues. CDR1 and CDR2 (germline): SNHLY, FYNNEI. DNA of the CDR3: TGTGCCAGCATGCAGGAGAGGGGTCAGCCCCAGCATTTT. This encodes CASMQERGQPQHF.

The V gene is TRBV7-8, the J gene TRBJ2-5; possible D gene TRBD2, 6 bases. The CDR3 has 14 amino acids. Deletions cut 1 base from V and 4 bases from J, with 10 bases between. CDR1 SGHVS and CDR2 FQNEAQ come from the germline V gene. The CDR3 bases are TGTGCCAGCAGCTTAGTGCGGGACGTAGAGACCCAGTACTTC. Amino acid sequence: CASSLVRDVETQYF.

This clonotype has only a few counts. CDR3 loop: CASILGQTNTGELFF. The CDR3 DNA is TGTGCCAGCATTCTAGGACAGACGAACACCGGGGAGCTGTTTTTT. This chain links TRBV6-2 or TRBV6-3 with TRBJ2-2, with D possibly TRBD1 on 6 matching bases. CDR3 length: 15 residues. The germline V gene encodes CDR1 MNHEY and CDR2 SVGEGT. V gave up 7 bases and J gave up 0 bases, with 12 bases separating them.

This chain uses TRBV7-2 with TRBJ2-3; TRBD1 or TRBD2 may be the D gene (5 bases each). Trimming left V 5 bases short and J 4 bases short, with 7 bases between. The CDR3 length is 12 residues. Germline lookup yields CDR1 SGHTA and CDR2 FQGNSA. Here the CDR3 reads CASSGGSDTQYF. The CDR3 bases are TGTGCCAGCAGCGGGGGATCAGATACGCAGTATTTT.

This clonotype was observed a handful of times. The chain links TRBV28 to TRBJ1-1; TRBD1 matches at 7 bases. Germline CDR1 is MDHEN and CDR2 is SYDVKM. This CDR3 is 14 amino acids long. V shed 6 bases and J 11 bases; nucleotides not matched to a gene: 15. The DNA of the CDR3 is TGTGCCAGCAGATTAAGCCATCCTAGCAGGGGGGCTTTCTTT. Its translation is CASRLSHPSRGAFF.

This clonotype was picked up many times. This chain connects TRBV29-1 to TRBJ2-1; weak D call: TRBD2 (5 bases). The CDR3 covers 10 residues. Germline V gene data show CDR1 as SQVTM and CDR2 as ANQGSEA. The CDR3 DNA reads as TGCAGTTCGGGATACAATGAGCAGTTCTTC. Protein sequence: CSSGYNEQFF.

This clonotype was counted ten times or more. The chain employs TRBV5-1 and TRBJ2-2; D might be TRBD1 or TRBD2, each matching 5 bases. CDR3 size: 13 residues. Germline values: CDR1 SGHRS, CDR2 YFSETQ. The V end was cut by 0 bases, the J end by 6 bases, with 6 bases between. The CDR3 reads CASSLAGPGELFF. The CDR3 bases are TGCGCCAGCAGCTTGGCGGGGCCCGGGGAGCTGTTTTTT. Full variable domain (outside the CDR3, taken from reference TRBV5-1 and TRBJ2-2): KAGVTQTPRYLIKTRGQQVTLSCSPISGHRSVSWYQQTPGQGLQFLFEYFSETQRNKGNFPGRFSGRQFSNSRSEMNVSTLELGDSALYLCASSLAGPGELFFGEGSRLTVL.

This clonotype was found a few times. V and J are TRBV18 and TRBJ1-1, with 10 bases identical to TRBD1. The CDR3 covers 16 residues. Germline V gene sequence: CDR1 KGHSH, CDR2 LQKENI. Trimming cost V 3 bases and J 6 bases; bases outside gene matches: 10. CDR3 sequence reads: CASSPGQGGGIPEAFF. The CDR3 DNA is TGTGCCAGCTCACCTGGACAGGGGGGAGGTATCCCTGAAGCTTTCTTT.

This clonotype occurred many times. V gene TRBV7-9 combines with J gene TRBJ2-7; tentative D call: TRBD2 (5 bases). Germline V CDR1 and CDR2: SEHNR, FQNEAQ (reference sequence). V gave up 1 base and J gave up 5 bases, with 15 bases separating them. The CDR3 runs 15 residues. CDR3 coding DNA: TGTGCCAGCAGCTTAGGCAGTGGTGGGGAGCACGAGCAGTACTTC. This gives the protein CASSLGSGGEHEQYF.

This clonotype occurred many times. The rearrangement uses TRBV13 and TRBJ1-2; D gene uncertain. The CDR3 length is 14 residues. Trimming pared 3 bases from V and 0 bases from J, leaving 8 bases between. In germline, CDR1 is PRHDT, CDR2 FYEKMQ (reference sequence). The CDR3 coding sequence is TGTGCCAGCAGCTTGATGGAGCCTAACTATGGCTACACCTTC. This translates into CASSLMEPNYGYTF.

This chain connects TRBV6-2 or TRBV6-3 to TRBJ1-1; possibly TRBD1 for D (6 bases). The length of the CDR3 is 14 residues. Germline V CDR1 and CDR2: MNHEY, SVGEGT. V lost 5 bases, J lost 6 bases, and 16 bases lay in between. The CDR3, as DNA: TGTGCCAGCAGTATACAGGGTTCTTCCGCTGAAGCTTTCTTT. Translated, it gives CASSIQGSSAEAFF.

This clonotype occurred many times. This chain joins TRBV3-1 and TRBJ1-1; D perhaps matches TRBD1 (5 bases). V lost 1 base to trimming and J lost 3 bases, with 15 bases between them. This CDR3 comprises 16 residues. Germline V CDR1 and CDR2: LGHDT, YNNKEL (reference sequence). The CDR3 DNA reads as TGTGCCAGCAGCCAAGTCGGGCTAGGGGCGGACACTGAAGCTTTCTTT. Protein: CASSQVGLGADTEAFF.

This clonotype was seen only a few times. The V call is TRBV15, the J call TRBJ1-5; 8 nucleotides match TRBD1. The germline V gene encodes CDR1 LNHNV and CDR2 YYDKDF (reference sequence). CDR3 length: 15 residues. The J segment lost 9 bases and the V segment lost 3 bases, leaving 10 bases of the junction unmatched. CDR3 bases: TGTGCCACCAGCAGCTTCGGACAGGGTCCCCGGCCCCAGCATTTT. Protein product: CATSSFGQGPRPQHF.

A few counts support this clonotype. The CDR3 sequence: CAIQRANTGELFF. The CDR3 DNA reads TGTGCCATCCAGAGGGCGAACACCGGGGAGCTGTTTTTT. V is TRBV10-3 and J is TRBJ2-2; tentatively, D is TRBD2 (5 bases). This CDR3 spans 13 amino acids. The germline CDR1 and CDR2 sequences are ENHRY and SYGVKD. Deletions cut 8 bases from V and 0 bases from J, with 7 bases between.